Listed below are T cell receptor beta chains from one sample, sequenced in a study of T cells after yellow fever vaccination. TCRdb used MiXCR to reprocess the 5' RACE reads, holding one entry per CDR3 protein. The sample includes some 560,000 distinct CDR3 sequences, 15% to 20% of them seen just once. The material sequenced was PBMCs, taken 15 days after the yellow fever booster vaccination. The origin of the receptors is a man in his thirties or forties who received the YFV17D yellow fever vaccine. CDR3s include the opening cysteine and the closing phenylalanine or tryptophan. The order of the fields is clone size, V gene, J gene, CDR3 length, CDR3 protein. Rows give clone size only sometimes, using once, few, many, or a class for an expanded clone.

few	TRBV23-1	TRBJ2-2	16	CASSQLDRVLVGELFF
once	TRBV20-1	TRBJ1-1	13	CSARGVVGTEAFF
once	TRBV5-5	TRBJ1-6	14	CASSFEGVDSPLHF
.	TRBV20-1	TRBJ2-5	15	CSATGQALYQETQYF
.	TRBV6-5	TRBJ1-2	15	CASSYSAPTNYGYTF
.	TRBV12-3/TRBV12-4	TRBJ2-5	13	CASSPGQLWPQYF
few	TRBV7-2	TRBJ2-5	14	CASSLRDRGETQYF
few	TRBV6-5	TRBJ2-4	14	CASSSWDTKNIQYF
.	TRBV12-3/TRBV12-4	TRBJ1-2	14	CASSLEDRAYGYTF
.	TRBV18	TRBJ1-5	16	CASSPAEAYSNQPQHF
.	TRBV28	TRBJ2-5	15	CASSSAGLAGETQYF
.	TRBV12-3/TRBV12-4	TRBJ2-1	17	CASSLGPAGRRKDEQFF
few	TRBV4-3	TRBJ2-2	17	CASSQALQGETTGELFF
.	TRBV5-4	TRBJ2-5	16	CASSTEGGRAQETQYF